This is a list of T cell receptor beta chains from one sample in a study of response to subunit inactivated influenza vaccine. TCRdb itself ran the RT-PCR reads through MiXCR, one entry per CDR3 protein. The table shows 500,000 to 600,000 distinct CDR3 sequences, with 6.5% to 8% occurring only once. The sample consisted of PBMCs from blood, taken approximately 25 months after vaccination. These TCRs come from a man in his fifties or sixties who received an inactivated influenza vaccine. Each CDR3 is given with its conserved first and last residue. D genes are given only for firm matches. Only part of the rows carry a size: once, few, many, or a class if the clone is expanded.

>-|TRBJ1-1|13|TRBV7-9|-
TGTGCCAGCAGCTTAGACAGTAGGCCCGAAGCTTTCTTT
CASSLDSRPEAFF
>few|TRBJ2-1|15|TRBV7-9|TRBD2
TGTGCCAGCAGGGAAAGGACTAGCGGGGTCAATGAGCAGTTCTTC
CASRERTSGVNEQFF
>-|TRBJ1-6|14|TRBV20-1|TRBD1
TGCAGTGCTACTCGGACAGGGCCGGGGTCACCCCTCCACTTT
CSATRTGPGSPLHF
>-|TRBJ2-7|16|TRBV11-2|TRBD2
TGTGCCAGCAGCTTAGATAGGGTAGCGGGCCTCTACGAGCAGTACTTC
CASSLDRVAGLYEQYF
>once|TRBJ1-1|13|TRBV5-6|-
TGTGCCAGCGGCCCCCGGGTCATCACTGAAGCTTTCTTT
CASGPRVITEAFF
>few|TRBJ1-2|15|TRBV5-5|TRBD1
TGTGCCAGCAGCTTGCCACGGGACAGGGTTTCGGACTACACCTTC
CASSLPRDRVSDYTF
>-|TRBJ2-1|17|TRBV13|TRBD2
TGTGCCAGCAGCTTTAAACCAGCGGGAGAATCGAGGAATGAGCAGTTCTTC
CASSFKPAGESRNEQFF
>many|TRBJ2-5|14|TRBV20-1|-
TGCAGTGCGCCGGGACACCGAGGGGGAGAGACCCAGTACTTC
CSAPGHRGGETQYF
>-|TRBJ2-1|13|TRBV25-1|-
TGTGCCAGCAGCCCCACACCCCGGGGGGAGCAGTTCTTC
CASSPTPRGEQFF
>-|TRBJ2-7|13|TRBV5-4|-
TGTGCCAGCACCTTCTGGGGGAACTACGAGCAGTACTTC
CASTFWGNYEQYF
>-|TRBJ2-3|14|TRBV10-3|TRBD1
TGTGCCATCAGGCCGGGACAGGGGGCAGATACGCAGTATTTT
CAIRPGQGADTQYF
>few|TRBJ2-7|17|TRBV10-3|TRBD2
TGTGCCACCTGTCCCGGGACTAGCGGGAGGGCCTGTTACGAGCAGTACTTC
CATCPGTSGRACYEQYF
>few|TRBJ2-7|18|TRBV6-2/TRBV6-3|-
TGTGCCAGCAGTTACTCGATGTTCGTTGGGACGGATGCCTACGAGCAGTACTTC
CASSYSMFVGTDAYEQYF
>few|TRBJ2-6|17|TRBV10-3|TRBD1
TGTGCCATCAGTGAGGGGACAGTACTTTCTGGGGCCAACGTCCTGACTTTC
CAISEGTVLSGANVLTF
>few|TRBJ1-1|18|TRBV6-4|-
TGTGCCAGCAGTGACTCGAGAAGAGGGGGAACTAACGACACTGAAGCTTTCTTT
CASSDSRRGGTNDTEAFF
>many|TRBJ1-2|13|TRBV20-1|TRBD1
TGCAGTGCTGGCGGGACAGCGTTCTATGGCTACACCTTC
CSAGGTAFYGYTF
>many|TRBJ2-1|16|TRBV12-3/TRBV12-4|-
TGTGCCAGCAGTCCCACCATAGCGGTTGTTGGCAATGAGCAGTTCTTC
CASSPTIAVVGNEQFF
>many|TRBJ1-5|15|TRBV5-1|-
TGCGCCAGCAGCAAGGATTACAGGGATGGCCAGCCCCAGCATTTT
CASSKDYRDGQPQHF
>-|TRBJ2-7|13|TRBV15|TRBD2
TGTGCCACCAGCAGGACTAGCGCGTACGAGCAGTACTTC
CATSRTSAYEQYF
>-|TRBJ2-5|14|TRBV14|-
TGTGCCAGCAGCCAAGATTGGCACCCGATCACCCAGTACTTC
CASSQDWHPITQYF
>many|TRBJ1-1|14|TRBV24-1|TRBD1
TGTGCCACCAGTAATGGACAGGGGAACACTGAAGCTTTCTTT
CATSNGQGNTEAFF
>-|TRBJ2-3|16|TRBV4-1|-
TGCGCCAGCAGCCAAGATGGGGCCGGGCGCACAGATACGCAGTATTTT
CASSQDGAGRTDTQYF
>few|TRBJ1-2|13|TRBV20-1|-
TGCAGTGCTTCCCTCAGGGGACACTATGGCTACACCTTC
CSASLRGHYGYTF
>few|TRBJ2-1|15|TRBV29-1|TRBD2
TGCAGCGTTGAAGTCGGCGGGGGCTCCTACAATGAGCAGTTCTTC
CSVEVGGGSYNEQFF
>-|TRBJ2-5|14|TRBV6-1|-
TGTGCCAGCAGCGCCGGGGCTTACCAAGAGACCCAGTACTTC
CASSAGAYQETQYF
>-|TRBJ2-7|14|TRBV7-6|TRBD1
TGTGCCAGCAGCCCCGGTTGGACAGGGGGCGAGCAGTACTTC
CASSPGWTGGEQYF
>many|TRBJ1-2|17|TRBV6-5|TRBD1
TGTGCCAGCAGTTACTCGGGGGCGACAGGGTCTAACTATGGCTACACCTTC
CASSYSGATGSNYGYTF
>-|TRBJ2-1|15|TRBV5-8|-
TGTGCCAGCAGCTTGGGTACAGGGTATGGCGATGAGCAGTTCTTC
CASSLGTGYGDEQFF
>few|TRBJ1-5|13|TRBV12-3/TRBV12-4|-
TGTGCCAGCAGGAATTCAGGGCTTCAGCCCCAGCATTTT
CASRNSGLQPQHF
>few|TRBJ1-2|13|TRBV10-3|-
TGTGCCATCAGCCAGGAAGGCGTGGGGGGCTACACCTTC
CAISQEGVGGYTF
>few|TRBJ1-2|14|TRBV7-8|TRBD1
TGTGCCAGCAGCTTAAAACAGGGGGCGTATGGCTACACCTTC
CASSLKQGAYGYTF
>-|TRBJ2-2|14|TRBV5-5|-
TGTGCCAGCAGCCTGGGGGTCGGCAGCGGGGAGCTGTTTTTT
CASSLGVGSGELFF
>many|TRBJ2-2|12|TRBV20-1|-
TGCAGTGCTGGACGAAACACCGGGGAGCTGTTTTTT
CSAGRNTGELFF
>many|TRBJ2-3|15|TRBV20-1|TRBD2
TGCAGTGCTAGAGGAGGACTAGCGGGCTCAGATACGCAGTATTTT
CSARGGLAGSDTQYF
>-|TRBJ1-1|13|TRBV20-1|TRBD1
TGCAGTGCTAGAGCGGACAGGGGCACTGAAGCTTTCTTT
CSARADRGTEAFF
>-|TRBJ2-2|15|TRBV6-5|-
TGTGCCAGCAGTTACCGGCAGGGATTAACCGGGGAGCTGTTTTTT
CASSYRQGLTGELFF
>-|TRBJ1-5|13|TRBV20-1|-
TGCAGTGCTAGAGCTGCCTTTAATCAGCCCCAGCATTTT
CSARAAFNQPQHF
>many|TRBJ1-5|15|TRBV7-6|-
TGTGCCAGCAGCCCCGGTGCAGGGCGCAATCAGCCCCAGCATTTT
CASSPGAGRNQPQHF
>many|TRBJ2-4|15|TRBV7-2|TRBD1
TGTGCCAGCAGCTTAGCGGACAGGGGCAAAAACATTCAGTACTTC
CASSLADRGKNIQYF
>-|TRBJ1-2|15|TRBV10-3|-
TGTGCCATCAGTGCCCCCGAGGGAGGCGACTATGGCTACACCTTC
CAISAPEGGDYGYTF
>-|TRBJ2-7|15|TRBV5-1|-
TGCGCCAGCAGCTTGAACCCAGGGTCCTCCTACGAGCAGTACTTC
CASSLNPGSSYEQYF
>-|TRBJ2-2|14|TRBV6-2/TRBV6-3|TRBD1
TGTGCCAGCAGGACAGGGGATGAGACCGGGGAGCTGTTTTTT
CASRTGDETGELFF
>-|TRBJ2-2|15|TRBV2|-
TGTGCCAGCAGCGAACAGGGCGGCGACACCGGGGAGCTGTTTTTT
CASSEQGGDTGELFF
>many|TRBJ2-3|16|TRBV7-2|-
TGTGCCAGCAGCAGAGTAGGTTCGGGAAACGCGGATACGCAGTATTTT
CASSRVGSGNADTQYF
>few|TRBJ1-6|21|TRBV21-1|-
TGTGCCAGCAGCAAAGGCAAAAGGGGACAGGCTCGGGGTTCCTATAATTCACCCCTCCACTTT
CASSKGKRGQARGSYNSPLHF
>few|TRBJ2-1|13|TRBV9|-
TGTGCCAGCAGCGTAGGGGCTTTCAATGAGCAGTTCTTC
CASSVGAFNEQFF
>many|TRBJ2-3|11|TRBV20-1|-
TGCAGTGCTAGCCTTCTAGATACGCAGTATTTT
CSASLLDTQYF
>many|TRBJ2-5|14|TRBV7-3|-
TGTGCCAGCAGCACTGCGGGTCTGGGCGAGACCCAGTACTTC
CASSTAGLGETQYF
>many|TRBJ1-1|13|TRBV7-9|-
TGTGCCAGCAGCTTATTTGAGAACACTGAAGCTTTCTTT
CASSLFENTEAFF
>-|TRBJ1-6|14|TRBV5-6|TRBD1
TGTGCCAGCAGCTTACAGGGGGTTAATTCACCCCTCCACTTT
CASSLQGVNSPLHF